Presented here are 24 T cell receptor beta chains from one specimen sequenced in a study of shared clonotypes between healthy human individuals. Libraries were prepared by immunoSEQ multiplex PCR; TCRdb keeps only in-frame clonotypes and omits some of them. Here the sample spans roughly 510,000 clones, about three quarters being singletons. Sample: PBMCs. Source of these receptors: a woman in her forties in good health. Some clones in this sample may be carry-over from other donors' samples.

The chain joins TRBV10-3 to TRBJ2-1; 10 bases agree with TRBD2. V lost 9 bases, J lost 5 bases, and 4 bases stayed unmatched. The germline CDR1 and CDR2 sequences are ENHRY and SYGVKD. This CDR3 comprises 13 residues. The DNA for the CDR3 is TGTGCCATAGCGGGAGGGACTCACAATGAGCAGTTCTTC. Translation gives CAIAGGTHNEQFF.

The chain employs TRBV18 and TRBJ1-4; TRBD1 might be the D (6 bases). The germline CDR1 and CDR2 sequences are KGHSH and LQKENI. V lost 6 bases, J lost 8 bases, and 19 bases lay in between. The CDR3 extends over 15 amino acids. This CDR3 is CASSTTRGHREKLFF. The CDR3 DNA is TGTGCCAGCTCTACCACTAGGGGACACCGAGAAAAACTGTTTTTT.

With regard to this clone: The same CDR3 arises from other DNA sequences in this sample as well. The chain couples TRBV4-3 to TRBJ1-1; 9 nucleotides agree with TRBD1. CDR1 LGHNA and CDR2 YSLEER come from the germline V gene. V was clipped by 3 bases and J by 4 bases; unmatched bases: 3. The CDR3 has 14 amino acids. The CDR3 spells CASSQSTGGTEAFF. The CDR3, as DNA: TGCGCCAGCAGCCAGTCGACAGGGGGCACTGAAGCTTTCTTT.

The chain has TRBV28 and TRBJ2-5; 7 bases agree with TRBD2. Losses at the gene ends were 2 bases for V and 1 base for J; bases not matched to a gene: 4. The CDR3 runs 15 residues. Germline V gene data show CDR1 as MDHEN and CDR2 as SYDVKM. The CDR3 reads CASSLAGVGQETQYF. CDR3 DNA: TGTGCCAGCAGTTTAGCGGGAGTGGGCCAAGAGACCCAGTACTTC.

V usage is TRBV7-3 and J usage is TRBJ2-3; unclear D gene. This CDR3 is 16 amino acids long. Germline CDR1 SGHTA, CDR2 FQGTGA. V was clipped by 2 bases and J by 1 base, with 13 bases between them. The CDR3 nucleotides read TGTGCCAGCAGCTTATATCCCGAGAGGCGCACAGATACGCAGTATTTT. Its protein product is CASSLYPERRTDTQYF.

This chain joins TRBV28 and TRBJ1-2, with D hard to call. Trimming cost V 6 bases and J 8 bases, with 13 bases left between them. CDR3 size: 12 residues. Germline-derived CDR1 and CDR2 are MDHEN and SYDVKM. CDR3 amino acids: CASSQTFYGYTF. The DNA for the CDR3 is TGTGCCAGCAGCCAGACTTTTTACGGCTACACCTTC.

The V gene is TRBV28, the J gene TRBJ1-5; D not resolved. CDR1 is MDHEN, CDR2 SYDVKM, per germline. This CDR3 comprises 12 residues. V was pared by 10 bases and J by 5 bases, with 12 bases between. DNA of the CDR3: TGTGCCACCGGGCTCACCGATCAGCCCCAGCATTTT. It specifies CATGLTDQPQHF.

CDR3 region: CASSYSSGSGNEQFF. For the CDR3, the DNA is TGTGCCAGCAGCTACTCTAGCGGGAGTGGGAATGAGCAGTTCTTC. V is TRBV7-2 and J is TRBJ2-1; TRBD2 matches at 10 bases. The CDR3 loop spans 15 amino acids. Germline CDR1 SGHTA, CDR2 FQGNSA. With V trimmed by 4 bases and J by 7 bases, 7 bases remained unmatched. Together with reference TRBV7-2 and TRBJ2-1, the CDR3 gives the full variable domain: GAGVSQSPSNKVTEKGKDVELRCDPISGHTALYWYRQSLGQGLEFLIYFQGNSAPDKSGLPSDRFSAERTGGSVSTLTIQRTQQEDSAVYLCASSYSSGSGNEQFFGPGTRLTVL.

V usage is TRBV2 and J usage is TRBJ2-5; D uncertain. Germline V gene lookup returns CDR1 SNHLY and CDR2 FYNNEI. Trimming left V 4 bases short and J 5 bases short, with 11 bases between. The CDR3 extends over 13 amino acids. CDR3 DNA: TGTGCCAGCAGTGGGGATCAGTGGGAGACCCAGTACTTC. Protein: CASSGDQWETQYF. Filled out from reference TRBV2 and TRBJ2-5, the complete variable domain reads EPEVTQTPSHQVTQMGQEVILRCVPISNHLYFYWYRQILGQKVEFLVSFYNNEISEKSEIFDDQFSVERPDGSNFTLKIRSTKLEDSAMYFCASSGDQWETQYFGPGTRLLVL.

This clone has more than one count but fewer than ten. The chain uses TRBV6-6 and TRBJ2-7; D is uncertain. The length of the CDR3 is 14 residues. The V end was cut by 0 bases, the J end by 7 bases, with 13 bases between. CDR1 MNHNY and CDR2 SVGAGI come from the germline V gene (reference sequence). The CDR3 DNA sequence: TGTGCCAGCAGTTACTCGGAGTCGTCTAGGGAGCAGTACTTC. This gives the protein CASSYSESSREQYF.

This chain joins TRBV7-8 and TRBJ1-5; a possible D gene is TRBD1 (5 bases). Germline-derived CDR1 and CDR2 are SGHVS and FQNEAQ. V was shortened by 4 bases and J by 6 bases, with 10 bases between the two germline ends. The CDR3 contains 13 residues. The CDR3, as DNA: TGTGCCAGCAGCTCGGGGGTTAGTCAGCCCCAGCATTTT. This translates into CASSSGVSQPQHF.

This clone occurred a few times. One junction end does not reproduce the germline sequence, and a read error may be involved. The chain combines TRBV29-1 with TRBJ1-1; D uncertain. The CDR3 runs to 12 residues. Germline V gives CDR1 SQVTM, CDR2 ANQGSEA. This CDR3 reads CSVEDGTGPSPF. For the CDR3, the DNA is TGCAGCGTTGAAGATGGAACCGGCCCCTCACCCTTT.

The table lists this clone with a count of one. V gene TRBV28 combines with J gene TRBJ2-1; 8 nucleotides match TRBD1. V gave up 5 bases and J gave up 2 bases; unmatched junction bases: 5. The CDR3 consists of 15 residues. CDR1 MDHEN and CDR2 SYDVKM come from the germline V gene. This CDR3 reads CASSPVTGAYNEQFF. The DNA of the CDR3 is TGTGCCAGCAGTCCCGTGACAGGGGCCTACAATGAGCAGTTCTTC.

The chain has TRBV6-5 and TRBJ1-5, with D perhaps matching TRBD1 (6 bases). The V gene's germline CDR1 is MNHEY and CDR2 SVGAGI. The ends were cut back, 6 bases at V and 1 base at J, with 13 bases in the middle. The CDR3 is 15 amino acids. For the CDR3, the DNA is TGTGCCAGCAGCGAGACAGGAACGAGCAATCAGCCCCAGCATTTT. Translated, it gives CASSETGTSNQPQHF.

This sequence joins TRBV6-4 and TRBJ1-1, with a weak D call TRBD1 (6 bases). The CDR3 contains 13 residues. Trimming removed 6 bases from V and 1 base from J, with 9 bases in between. The germline CDR1 and CDR2 sequences are MRHNA and SNTAGT. The CDR3 here is CASSEDRNTEAFF. The CDR3 DNA reads as TGTGCCAGCAGCGAGGACAGGAACACTGAAGCTTTCTTT.

The chain has TRBV29-1 and TRBJ1-2, with D unclear. With 4 bases removed from V and 0 bases from J, the gap between germline ends came to 12 bases. The CDR3 has 14 amino acids. The germline V gene has CDR1 SQVTM and CDR2 ANQGSEA. This CDR3 is CSVGSRTSNYGYTF. The CDR3, as DNA: TGCAGCGTTGGGTCCAGGACCTCTAACTATGGCTACACCTTC.

V gene TRBV18 combines with J gene TRBJ2-7; possible D gene TRBD2, 6 bases. Germline CDR1 reads KGHSH; CDR2 reads LQKENI. With 3 bases removed from V and 3 bases from J, the gap between germline ends came to 12 bases. The CDR3 is made up of 14 amino acids. The CDR3 region is CASSPSAGNYEQYF. The DNA of the CDR3 is TGTGCCAGCTCACCGTCGGCGGGGAACTACGAGCAGTACTTC.

The chain uses TRBV18 and TRBJ1-2, with a weak D call TRBD1 (5 bases). This CDR3 comprises 14 residues. V lost 6 bases to trimming and J lost 2 bases, with 13 bases between them. The germline V gene has CDR1 KGHSH and CDR2 LQKENI. The CDR3: CASSLTTDNYGYTF. CDR3 sequence (DNA): TGTGCCAGCTCCCTCACGACAGACAACTATGGCTACACCTTC.

V and J are TRBV5-5 and TRBJ1-1, with D uncertain. Trimming left V 4 bases short and J 5 bases short, with 12 bases between. The CDR3 has 13 amino acids. CDR1 and CDR2 (germline): SGHKS, YYEKEE (reference sequence). In DNA, the CDR3 is TGTGCCAGCAGCAGCACAATCGGAACTGAAGCTTTCTTT. It encodes CASSSTIGTEAFF.

V gene TRBV11-2 combines with J gene TRBJ2-5, with 12 bases lining up with TRBD2. The V segment lost 3 bases and the J segment 2 bases; nucleotides outside the gene matches: 7. Germline V gene data show CDR1 as SGHAT and CDR2 as FQNNGV. The CDR3 spans 17 residues. Here the CDR3 DNA reads TGTGCCAGCAGCTTTACACTAGCGGGAGGTGGGCAAGAGACCCAGTACTTC. This gives the protein CASSFTLAGGGQETQYF.

The CDR3 is CAISEPGGVGYEQYF. The CDR3 region has the DNA TGTGCCATCAGTGAACCGGGGGGGGTAGGCTACGAGCAGTACTTC. The chain combines TRBV10-3 with TRBJ2-7; 8 bases match TRBD2. Trimming cost V 3 bases and J 3 bases; bases outside gene matches: 7. This CDR3 has 15 amino acids. Germline V gene data show CDR1 as ENHRY and CDR2 as SYGVKD.

J is TRBJ2-3 and V is TRBV18; 7 nucleotides line up with TRBD1. J lost 4 bases, V lost 4 bases, and 5 bases had no gene match. The CDR3 length is 14 residues. Germline V gene lookup returns CDR1 KGHSH and CDR2 LQKENI. CDR3 sequence: CASSLGQEADTQYF. In DNA form, the CDR3 reads TGTGCCAGCTCACTCGGACAGGAGGCAGATACGCAGTATTTT. The full variable domain, its missing parts supplied by reference TRBV18 and TRBJ2-3, is NAGVMQNPRHLVRRRGQEARLRCSPMKGHSHVYWYRQLPEEGLKFMVYLQKENIIDESGMPKERFSAEFPKEGPSILRIQQVVRGDSAAYFCASSLGQEADTQYFGPGTRLTVL.

This clone was counted a few times. A read error likely explains this, since a far larger clone differs by one base. Other DNA sequences from this sample encode an identical CDR3 as well. The chain is built from TRBV28 and TRBJ1-3; no clear D gene. The CDR3 covers 16 residues. CDR1 and CDR2 from the germline V gene are MDHEN and SYDVKM. The ends were cut back, 5 bases at V and 4 bases at J, with 18 bases in the middle. This CDR3 reads CASSQPVRAQGNTIYF. The CDR3 nucleotides read TGTGCCAGCAGTCAGCCTGTACGGGCACAGGGAAACACCATATATTTT.

V and J are TRBV11-3 and TRBJ2-1; unclear D gene. Germline CDR1 and CDR2: SGHNT and YENEEA. The CDR3 has 15 amino acids. V dropped 1 base and J dropped 0 bases, with 7 bases sitting between them. The CDR3 DNA is TGTGCCAGCAGCTTAGCCCATAGCTCCTACAATGAGCAGTTCTTC. This sequence encodes CASSLAHSSYNEQFF.